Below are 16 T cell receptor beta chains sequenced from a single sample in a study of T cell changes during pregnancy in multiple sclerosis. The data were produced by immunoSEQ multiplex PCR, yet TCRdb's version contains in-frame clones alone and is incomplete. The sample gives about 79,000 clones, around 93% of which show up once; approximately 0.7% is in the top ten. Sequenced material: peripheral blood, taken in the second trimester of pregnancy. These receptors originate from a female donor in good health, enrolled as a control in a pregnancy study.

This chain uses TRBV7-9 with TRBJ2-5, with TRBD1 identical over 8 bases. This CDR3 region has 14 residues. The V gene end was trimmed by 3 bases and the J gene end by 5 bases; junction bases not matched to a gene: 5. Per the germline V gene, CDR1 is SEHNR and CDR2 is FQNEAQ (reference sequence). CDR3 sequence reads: CASSFDRGRETQYF. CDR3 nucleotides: TGTGCCAGCAGCTTTGACAGGGGACGGGAGACCCAGTACTTC. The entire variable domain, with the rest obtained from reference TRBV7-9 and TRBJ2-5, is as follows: DTGVSQNPRHKITKRGQNVTFRCDPISEHNRLYWYRQTLGQGPEFLTYFQNEAQLEKSRLLSDRFSAERPKGSFSTLEIQRTEQGDSAMYLCASSFDRGRETQYFGPGTRLLVL.

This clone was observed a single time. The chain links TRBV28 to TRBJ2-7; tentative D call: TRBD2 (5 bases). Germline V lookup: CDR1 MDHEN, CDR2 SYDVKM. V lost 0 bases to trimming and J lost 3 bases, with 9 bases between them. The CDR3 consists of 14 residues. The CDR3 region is CASSLWRTGYEQYF. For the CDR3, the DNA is TGTGCCAGCAGTTTATGGAGGACTGGCTACGAGCAGTACTTC.

CDR3 in DNA: TGTGCCAGCTCACCTGACAGGGCCTTAGGCTATGGCTACACCTTC. Translating it yields CASSPDRALGYGYTF. The chain employs TRBV18 and TRBJ1-2; 7 bases fit TRBD1. CDR1 and CDR2 (germline): KGHSH, LQKENI. After removal of 3 bases from V and 4 bases from J, the junction contained 8 bases not matched to a gene. The CDR3 is 15 amino acids. The complete variable domain, with remaining parts taken from reference TRBV18 and TRBJ1-2, reads NAGVMQNPRHLVRRRGQEARLRCSPMKGHSHVYWYRQLPEEGLKFMVYLQKENIIDESGMPKERFSAEFPKEGPSILRIQQVVRGDSAAYFCASSPDRALGYGYTFGSGTRLTVV.

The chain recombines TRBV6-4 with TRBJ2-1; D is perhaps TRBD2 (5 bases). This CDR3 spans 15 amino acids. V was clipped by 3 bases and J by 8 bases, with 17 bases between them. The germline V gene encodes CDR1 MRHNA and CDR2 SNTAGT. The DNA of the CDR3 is TGTGCCAGCAGTGAGGGAGAACCCGTGGACCATGAGCAGTTCTTC. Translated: CASSEGEPVDHEQFF.

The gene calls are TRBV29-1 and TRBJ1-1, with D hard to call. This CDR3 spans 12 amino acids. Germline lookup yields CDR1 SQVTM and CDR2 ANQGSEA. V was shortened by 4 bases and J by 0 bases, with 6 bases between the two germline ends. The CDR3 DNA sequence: TGCAGCGTTGTCGTTTTGAACACTGAAGCTTTCTTT. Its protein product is CSVVVLNTEAFF.

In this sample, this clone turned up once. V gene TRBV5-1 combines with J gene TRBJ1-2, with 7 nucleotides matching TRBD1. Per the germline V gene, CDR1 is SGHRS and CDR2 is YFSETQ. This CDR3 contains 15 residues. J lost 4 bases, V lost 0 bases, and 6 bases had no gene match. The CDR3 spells CASSLEGAVPYGYTF. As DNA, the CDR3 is TGCGCCAGCAGCTTGGAGGGGGCGGTTCCCTATGGCTACACCTTC. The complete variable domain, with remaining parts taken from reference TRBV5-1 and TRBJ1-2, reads KAGVTQTPRYLIKTRGQQVTLSCSPISGHRSVSWYQQTPGQGLQFLFEYFSETQRNKGNFPGRFSGRQFSNSRSEMNVSTLELGDSALYLCASSLEGAVPYGYTFGSGTRLTVV.

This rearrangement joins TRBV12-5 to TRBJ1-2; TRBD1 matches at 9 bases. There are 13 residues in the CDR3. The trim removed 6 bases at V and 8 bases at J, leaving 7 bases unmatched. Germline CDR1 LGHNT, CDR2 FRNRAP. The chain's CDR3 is CASGPTGGGGYTF. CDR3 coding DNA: TGTGCTAGTGGACCGACAGGGGGAGGAGGCTACACCTTC.

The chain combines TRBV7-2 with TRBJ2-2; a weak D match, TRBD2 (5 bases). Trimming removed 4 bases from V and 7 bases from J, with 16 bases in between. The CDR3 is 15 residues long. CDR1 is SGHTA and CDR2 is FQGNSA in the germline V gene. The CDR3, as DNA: TGTGCCAGCAGCTCCTACAACGGGGAAGGCGGGGAGCTGTTTTTT. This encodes CASSSYNGEGGELFF.

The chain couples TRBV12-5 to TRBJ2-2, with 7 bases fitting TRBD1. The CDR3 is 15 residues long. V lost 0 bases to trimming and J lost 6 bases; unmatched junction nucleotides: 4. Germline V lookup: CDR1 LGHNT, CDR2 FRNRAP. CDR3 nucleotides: TGTGCTAGTGGTTTGGTACAGGGGAGAGCCGGGGAGCTGTTTTTT. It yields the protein CASGLVQGRAGELFF.

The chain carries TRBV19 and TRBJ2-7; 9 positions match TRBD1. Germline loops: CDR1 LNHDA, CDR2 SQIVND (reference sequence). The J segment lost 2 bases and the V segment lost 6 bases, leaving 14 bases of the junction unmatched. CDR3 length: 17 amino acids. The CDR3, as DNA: TGTGCCAGTAGGCGAGCAACAGGGGGCCGCACGACCTACGAGCAGTACTTC. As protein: CASRRATGGRTTYEQYF.

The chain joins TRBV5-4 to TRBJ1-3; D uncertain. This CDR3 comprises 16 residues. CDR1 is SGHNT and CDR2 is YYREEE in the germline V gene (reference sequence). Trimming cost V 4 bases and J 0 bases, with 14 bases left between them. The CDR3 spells CASSPEVLGSGNTIYF. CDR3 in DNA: TGTGCCAGCAGCCCGGAGGTGCTGGGCTCTGGAAACACCATATATTTT.

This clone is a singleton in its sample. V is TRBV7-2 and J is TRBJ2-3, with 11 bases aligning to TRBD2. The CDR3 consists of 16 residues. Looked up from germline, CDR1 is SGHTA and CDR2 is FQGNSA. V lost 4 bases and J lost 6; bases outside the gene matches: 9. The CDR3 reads CASSSHSGGASDTQYF. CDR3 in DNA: TGTGCCAGCAGCTCTCATAGCGGGGGGGCCTCCGATACGCAGTATTTT.

The CDR3 here is CASSGGQGSSGNTIYF. Here the CDR3 DNA reads TGTGCCAGCAGCGGAGGACAGGGGAGCTCTGGAAACACCATATATTTT. The genes are TRBV7-8 and TRBJ1-3; 9 bases agree with TRBD1. Germline V gives CDR1 SGHVS, CDR2 FQNEAQ. CDR3 size: 16 residues. V trimming: 5 bases; J trimming: 0 bases; junction bases outside the gene matches: 5.

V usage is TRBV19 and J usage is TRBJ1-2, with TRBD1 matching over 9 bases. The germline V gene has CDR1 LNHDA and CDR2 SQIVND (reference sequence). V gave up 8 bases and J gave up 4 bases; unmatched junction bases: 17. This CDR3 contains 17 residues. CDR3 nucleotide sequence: TGTGCCAGTCAATACTCGGGACAGGGAGGGCTCTTCTATGGCTACACCTTC. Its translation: CASQYSGQGGLFYGYTF.

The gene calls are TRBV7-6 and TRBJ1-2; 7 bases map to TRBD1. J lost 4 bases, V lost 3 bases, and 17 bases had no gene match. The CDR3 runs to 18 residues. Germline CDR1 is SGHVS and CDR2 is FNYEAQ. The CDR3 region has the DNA TGTGCCAGCAGCTTTGTAAGGGACAGTGACGTATATGGCTATGGCTACACCTTC. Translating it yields CASSFVRDSDVYGYGYTF.

Here the CDR3 reads CASSLLLYGGEKETQYF. Here the CDR3 DNA reads TGTGCCAGCAGCTTGCTCTTATACGGGGGGGAGAAAGAGACCCAGTACTTC. The rearrangement joins TRBV5-6 to TRBJ2-5, with 8 bases that match TRBD2. CDR3 length equals 17 residues. The germline gives CDR1 SGHDT, CDR2 YYEEEE. V lost 1 base, J lost 3 bases, and 11 bases stayed unmatched. Based on the CDR3 plus reference TRBV5-6 and TRBJ2-5, the full variable domain is DAGVTQSPTHLIKTRGQQVTLRCSPKSGHDTVSWYQQALGQGPQFIFQYYEEEERQRGNFPDRFSGHQFPNYSSELNVNALLLGDSALYLCASSLLLYGGEKETQYFGPGTRLLVL.